The T cell receptor (beta chain) under discussion was sequenced for a study of blood T cell repertoires in COVID-19. Study-wide background: Acute and convalescent COVID-19 specimens originated in the United States, Italy and Spain. Sources were T cells, B-cell-depleted T cells, or PBMCs; the material itself was cDNA or gDNA.

CDR3 length equals 14 residues. V dropped 3 bases and J dropped 7 bases, with 13 bases sitting between them. Germline V gene lookup returns CDR1 GTSNPN and CDR2 SVGIG (reference sequence). In the source study's methods: From reference gene primer amplification, estimates of nucleated cell counts were derived. Sequenced by immunoSEQ multiplex PCR; TCRdb stores in-frame clones only, minus some. D and trimming were read from the DNA, whereas the V and J calls and clone size are those reported in that table. The sample includes about 230,000 clones, approximately 80% seen only once; the top ten take 7.4%.

The chain is built from TRBV30 and TRBJ1-6, with unresolved D. The sequence came from a woman between 45 and 65 years old with acute or convalescent COVID-19. The material sequenced was peripheral blood. The DNA of the CDR3 is TGTGCCTGGAGCCCGGGAGTGTCGAATTCACCCCTCCACTTT. Its protein is CAWSPGVSNSPLHF.